A selection of T cell receptor beta chains follows, all from one sample in a study of OX40 agonist ivuxolimab in advanced cancers. Profiled with immunoSEQ multiplex PCR; TCRdb holds only in-frame clones, not every one. The sample gives 85,000 to 130,000 clones, roughly nine tenths of which show up once; 0.48% is in the top ten. The sample was CD4+ or CD8+ T cells sorted from blood, taken in a trial of the OX40 agonist ivuxolimab. These receptors all stem from an adult with an advanced solid tumor such as melanoma, head and neck, liver or kidney cancer. CDR3s include the opening cysteine and the closing phenylalanine or tryptophan. Fields, in order: CDR3 DNA, CDR3 protein, J gene, V gene, clone size, D gene. A D gene is named only where the DNA matches it firmly. The size field is filled for only some rows; it gives once, few, many or a size class.

CDR3nt: TGTGCCAGCAGTGAAGACAGGATTAACACTGAAGCTTTCTTT
CDR3aa: CASSEDRINTEAFF
j_gene: TRBJ1-1
v_gene: TRBV2
abundance: .
d_gene: .

CDR3nt: TGTGCCAGCAGTGGTTGGGGACAGGGAATCTCTGGGGCCAACGTCCTGACTTTC
CDR3aa: CASSGWGQGISGANVLTF
j_gene: TRBJ2-6
v_gene: TRBV6-1
abundance: .
d_gene: TRBD1

CDR3nt: TGTGCCTGGAGTACAGGGTCCTCTGGAAACACCATATATTTT
CDR3aa: CAWSTGSSGNTIYF
j_gene: TRBJ1-3
v_gene: TRBV30
abundance: .
d_gene: .

CDR3nt: TGTGCCAGCAGGCCGACAGGGGGCGGAGGGAGGAACACTGAAGCTTTCTTT
CDR3aa: CASRPTGGGGRNTEAFF
j_gene: TRBJ1-1
v_gene: TRBV7-3
abundance: .
d_gene: TRBD1

CDR3nt: TGTGCCAGCCGGACGGGGGCGGTTCAAAACACTGAAGCTTTCTTT
CDR3aa: CASRTGAVQNTEAFF
j_gene: TRBJ1-1
v_gene: TRBV28
abundance: .
d_gene: .

CDR3nt: TGTGTCGGAACGAACGGCGGTATCGCTGAAGCTTTCTTT
CDR3aa: CVGTNGGIAEAFF
j_gene: TRBJ1-1
v_gene: TRBV29-1
abundance: .
d_gene: .

CDR3nt: TGTGCCAGTAGTATGGCTACCTCGAGCTACAATGAGCAGTTCTTC
CDR3aa: CASSMATSSYNEQFF
j_gene: TRBJ2-1
v_gene: TRBV19
abundance: few
d_gene: .

CDR3nt: TGTGCCAGCAGTCCGCTCCTCGGGGAACAGCCCCAGCATTTT
CDR3aa: CASSPLLGEQPQHF
j_gene: TRBJ1-5
v_gene: TRBV27
abundance: .
d_gene: .

CDR3nt: TGTGCCAGCAGTATTTCCAATTCACCCCTCCACTTT
CDR3aa: CASSISNSPLHF
j_gene: TRBJ1-6
v_gene: TRBV28
abundance: .
d_gene: .

CDR3nt: TGTGCCAGCAGTTACGGGGCAGGGGGCTACTACGAGCAGTACTTC
CDR3aa: CASSYGAGGYYEQYF
j_gene: TRBJ2-7
v_gene: TRBV6-6
abundance: .
d_gene: TRBD1

CDR3nt: TGCGCCAGCAGCTTGGGCGGGGTCTGGGATGGCTACACCTTC
CDR3aa: CASSLGGVWDGYTF
j_gene: TRBJ1-2
v_gene: TRBV5-1
abundance: .
d_gene: .

CDR3nt: TGTGCCAGCCGACTAGCGGGGGATGAGCAGTTCTTC
CDR3aa: CASRLAGDEQFF
j_gene: TRBJ2-1
v_gene: TRBV28
abundance: .
d_gene: TRBD2

CDR3nt: TGTGCCAGCAGCTCACCTCTGTTCTATGGCTACACCTTC
CDR3aa: CASSSPLFYGYTF
j_gene: TRBJ1-2
v_gene: TRBV28
abundance: .
d_gene: .

CDR3nt: TGCGCCAGCAGCCAAGAGCCAGAGAGCAATCAGCCCCAGCATTTT
CDR3aa: CASSQEPESNQPQHF
j_gene: TRBJ1-5
v_gene: TRBV4-3
abundance: .
d_gene: .

CDR3nt: TGTGCCTGGAGTGTATCTTCGGGCGGAGGCACAGATACGCAGTATTTT
CDR3aa: CAWSVSSGGGTDTQYF
j_gene: TRBJ2-3
v_gene: TRBV30
abundance: .
d_gene: .

CDR3nt: TGTGCCACCAGCAACGGGCCAGTACGGACCACCGGGGAGCTGTTTTTT
CDR3aa: CATSNGPVRTTGELFF
j_gene: TRBJ2-2
v_gene: TRBV15
abundance: .
d_gene: .

CDR3nt: TGTGCCAGCAGACGAGGGCAAGGAGATGAAAAACTGTTTTTT
CDR3aa: CASRRGQGDEKLFF
j_gene: TRBJ1-4
v_gene: TRBV7-2
abundance: .
d_gene: .

CDR3nt: TGTGCCAGCAGCGTAGGGGTCGGGGGAACTGAAGCTTTCTTT
CDR3aa: CASSVGVGGTEAFF
j_gene: TRBJ1-1
v_gene: TRBV9
abundance: .
d_gene: .

CDR3nt: TGTGCCAGCAGTCCAGGGGTCAACACTGAAGCTTTCTTT
CDR3aa: CASSPGVNTEAFF
j_gene: TRBJ1-1
v_gene: TRBV6-5
abundance: few
d_gene: .

CDR3nt: TGTGCCAGCAGGGGACAGGTAACCTACGAGCAGTACTTC
CDR3aa: CASRGQVTYEQYF
j_gene: TRBJ2-7
v_gene: TRBV28
abundance: .
d_gene: TRBD1

CDR3nt: TGCGCCAGCAGCCAAGCCTACAGGGAAGCTAACTATGGCTACACCTTC
CDR3aa: CASSQAYREANYGYTF
j_gene: TRBJ1-2
v_gene: TRBV4-3
abundance: .
d_gene: .

CDR3nt: TGTGCCAGCAGTTTGCCTGACGGCACCACGAACACTGAAGCTTTCTTT
CDR3aa: CASSLPDGTTNTEAFF
j_gene: TRBJ1-1
v_gene: TRBV28
abundance: .
d_gene: .

CDR3nt: TGTGCCAGCTCACCTGCCCGTACCCCAAATCAGCCCCAGCATTTT
CDR3aa: CASSPARTPNQPQHF
j_gene: TRBJ1-5
v_gene: TRBV18
abundance: .
d_gene: .

CDR3nt: TGTGCCAGCAGCTTAGTTTCCGGTGGCAGGGCTGATGAAAAACTGTTTTTT
CDR3aa: CASSLVSGGRADEKLFF
j_gene: TRBJ1-4
v_gene: TRBV7-6
abundance: .
d_gene: .

CDR3nt: TGTGCTAGTGGTTTGGGGGTCACCGGGGAGCTGTTTTTT
CDR3aa: CASGLGVTGELFF
j_gene: TRBJ2-2
v_gene: TRBV12-5
abundance: .
d_gene: .

CDR3nt: TGTGCCAGCAGTTTAGGGGACAGGCTTTATGGCTACACCTTC
CDR3aa: CASSLGDRLYGYTF
j_gene: TRBJ1-2
v_gene: TRBV28
abundance: .
d_gene: TRBD1

CDR3nt: TGTGCCATCAAGATTAGCCAACCCTCCAATGAGCAGTTCTTC
CDR3aa: CAIKISQPSNEQFF
j_gene: TRBJ2-1
v_gene: TRBV10-3
abundance: .
d_gene: .

CDR3nt: TGTGCCAGCAGGTTGGGTCTCACGGAGTTCTTC
CDR3aa: CASRLGLTEFF
j_gene: TRBJ2-1
v_gene: TRBV27
abundance: .
d_gene: .

CDR3nt: TGTGCCAGCAAAGCGCAGGGGTCCTACGAGCAGTACTTC
CDR3aa: CASKAQGSYEQYF
j_gene: TRBJ2-7
v_gene: TRBV6-1
abundance: .
d_gene: .

CDR3nt: TGTGCCAGCAGCGTTAGTGGGACTAGCAACGAGCAGTACTTC
CDR3aa: CASSVSGTSNEQYF
j_gene: TRBJ2-7
v_gene: TRBV9
abundance: .
d_gene: TRBD2

CDR3nt: TGTGCCAGCAGCTTAGGGCAGAGTAATCAGCCCCAGCATTTT
CDR3aa: CASSLGQSNQPQHF
j_gene: TRBJ1-5
v_gene: TRBV11-2
abundance: .
d_gene: .

CDR3nt: TGTGCCAGCAGTTTCGGACTCCTTAATTCACCCCTCCACTTT
CDR3aa: CASSFGLLNSPLHF
j_gene: TRBJ1-6
v_gene: TRBV28
abundance: .
d_gene: .

CDR3nt: TGTGCCAGCAGCTTATCCGGGACACCCTCCTACGAGCAGTACTTC
CDR3aa: CASSLSGTPSYEQYF
j_gene: TRBJ2-7
v_gene: TRBV7-2
abundance: .
d_gene: .

CDR3nt: TGTGCCAGCAGCCCCGGACAGGGTCCCTACGAGCAGTACTTC
CDR3aa: CASSPGQGPYEQYF
j_gene: TRBJ2-7
v_gene: TRBV7-8
abundance: .
d_gene: TRBD1

CDR3nt: TGTGCCAGCAGTGCTTCTCCGGGGGAAAATAATTCACCCCTCCACTTT
CDR3aa: CASSASPGENNSPLHF
j_gene: TRBJ1-6
v_gene: TRBV2
abundance: .
d_gene: .

CDR3nt: TGTGCCAGCAGTTACGGGACAGGGGTAAACACCATATATTTT
CDR3aa: CASSYGTGVNTIYF
j_gene: TRBJ1-3
v_gene: TRBV6-5
abundance: .
d_gene: TRBD1

CDR3nt: TGTGCCAGCACCCCGGACCTAAACACCGGGGAGCTGTTTTTT
CDR3aa: CASTPDLNTGELFF
j_gene: TRBJ2-2
v_gene: TRBV6-4
abundance: .
d_gene: .

CDR3nt: TGTGCCAGCAGCGCGCCGACAGGGATACAGCGTGCAACTAATGAAAAACTGTTTTTT
CDR3aa: CASSAPTGIQRATNEKLFF
j_gene: TRBJ1-4
v_gene: TRBV5-6
abundance: .
d_gene: TRBD1

CDR3nt: TGTGCCACCGGGACAGAGCTTCCGAGGAAACTGTTTTTT
CDR3aa: CATGTELPRKLFF
j_gene: TRBJ1-4
v_gene: TRBV15
abundance: .
d_gene: TRBD1

CDR3nt: TGTGCCAGCAGATCGGGACTAGGAGGAGCTGAGCAGTTCTTC
CDR3aa: CASRSGLGGAEQFF
j_gene: TRBJ2-1
v_gene: TRBV27
abundance: .
d_gene: TRBD2

CDR3nt: TGTGCCAGCACCTCTATTCCAGTTTCGGGGGATCAGCCCCAGCATTTT
CDR3aa: CASTSIPVSGDQPQHF
j_gene: TRBJ1-5
v_gene: TRBV7-8
abundance: .
d_gene: .

CDR3nt: TGTGCCACCAGCAAGGTGAATTCACCCCTCCACTTT
CDR3aa: CATSKVNSPLHF
j_gene: TRBJ1-6
v_gene: TRBV15
abundance: .
d_gene: .

CDR3nt: TGTGCCAGCAGCTTCGCAGAGGATCAGCCCCAGCATTTT
CDR3aa: CASSFAEDQPQHF
j_gene: TRBJ1-5
v_gene: TRBV7-9
abundance: .
d_gene: .

CDR3nt: TGCGCCAGCAGCAGCAGCCCGGGGGTCGGGGAGCTGTTTTTT
CDR3aa: CASSSSPGVGELFF
j_gene: TRBJ2-2
v_gene: TRBV5-1
abundance: .
d_gene: .

CDR3nt: TGTGCCAGCAGCAAGCGGGACGGTGCGGACACCGGGGAGCTGTTTTTT
CDR3aa: CASSKRDGADTGELFF
j_gene: TRBJ2-2
v_gene: TRBV21-1
abundance: .
d_gene: .

CDR3nt: TGTGCCCTCACACCCGGCGCACTTCCCTATGGCTACACCTTC
CDR3aa: CALTPGALPYGYTF
j_gene: TRBJ1-2
v_gene: TRBV30
abundance: .
d_gene: .

CDR3nt: TGTGCCAGCAGCAACACCTTAATAGGGACAGCCTACAATGAGCAGTTCTTC
CDR3aa: CASSNTLIGTAYNEQFF
j_gene: TRBJ2-1
v_gene: TRBV7-9
abundance: .
d_gene: TRBD1

CDR3nt: TGTGCCAGCTCACCAGATAGCCTGGGTGAGCAGTACTTC
CDR3aa: CASSPDSLGEQYF
j_gene: TRBJ2-7
v_gene: TRBV18
abundance: few
d_gene: .

CDR3nt: TGCGCCAGCAGCTTGGACAGGGGAAGGACTGAAGCTTTCTTT
CDR3aa: CASSLDRGRTEAFF
j_gene: TRBJ1-1
v_gene: TRBV5-1
abundance: .
d_gene: TRBD1

CDR3nt: TGTGCCAGCAGCCCCAGGACTAGCGGGCTGGGGGAGCTGTTTTTT
CDR3aa: CASSPRTSGLGELFF
j_gene: TRBJ2-2
v_gene: TRBV7-2
abundance: .
d_gene: TRBD2

CDR3nt: TGTGCCAGCAGCGCCCACCGAGGGACCGGGGGAGAGGGTACGCAGTATTTT
CDR3aa: CASSAHRGTGGEGTQYF
j_gene: TRBJ2-3
v_gene: TRBV9
abundance: .
d_gene: .

CDR3nt: TGTGCCAGCAGCTTAACAGGGACAAGGTCAGAATACGAGCAGTACTTC
CDR3aa: CASSLTGTRSEYEQYF
j_gene: TRBJ2-7
v_gene: TRBV7-2
abundance: .
d_gene: .

CDR3nt: TGTGCCAGCACAGGCGCCTCCTACAATGAGCAGTTCTTC
CDR3aa: CASTGASYNEQFF
j_gene: TRBJ2-1
v_gene: TRBV7-9
abundance: .
d_gene: .

CDR3nt: TGTGCCTGGAGTACCAAGACAGGGGGGTTACGCGACACTGAAGCTTTCTTT
CDR3aa: CAWSTKTGGLRDTEAFF
j_gene: TRBJ1-1
v_gene: TRBV30
abundance: .
d_gene: TRBD1

CDR3nt: TGTGCCAGCAGCGTGCGGGGGGGCGAGCAGTACTTC
CDR3aa: CASSVRGGEQYF
j_gene: TRBJ2-7
v_gene: TRBV9
abundance: .
d_gene: TRBD2